The T cell receptor beta chain described here comes from a study of cytomegalovirus exposure and HLA in healthy donors. Study results and limitations: There was a cluster of highly shared sequence variants that was likely a sequencing artifact.

Worth noting for this clone: The antigen remains unidentified.

60 Vbeta and 13 Jbeta primers were used in PCR. In the authors' workflow: Later work found around 80 million unique TCR beta chains, with 9.5 million to 11 million shared. The data were produced by immunoSEQ multiplex PCR, yet TCRdb's version contains in-frame clones alone and is incomplete. V and J calls and clone size come straight from that table; D and trimming were deduced from the DNA. The sample yields 150,000 to 200,000 clones, 70% to 85% seen once. The CDR3 spans 16 residues. From germline, CDR1 is SGHRS and CDR2 YFSETQ. The V end was cut by 3 bases, the J end by 0 bases, with 13 bases between.

The specimen was PBMCs. The chain has TRBV5-1 and TRBJ1-3; D perhaps matches TRBD1 (6 bases). This receptor was taken from a woman aged 25 to 39 in good health and CMV-seronegative. CDR3: CASSWAGVSSGNTIYF. CDR3 DNA sequence: TGCGCCAGCAGCTGGGCAGGGGTTAGCTCTGGAAACACCATATATTTT.